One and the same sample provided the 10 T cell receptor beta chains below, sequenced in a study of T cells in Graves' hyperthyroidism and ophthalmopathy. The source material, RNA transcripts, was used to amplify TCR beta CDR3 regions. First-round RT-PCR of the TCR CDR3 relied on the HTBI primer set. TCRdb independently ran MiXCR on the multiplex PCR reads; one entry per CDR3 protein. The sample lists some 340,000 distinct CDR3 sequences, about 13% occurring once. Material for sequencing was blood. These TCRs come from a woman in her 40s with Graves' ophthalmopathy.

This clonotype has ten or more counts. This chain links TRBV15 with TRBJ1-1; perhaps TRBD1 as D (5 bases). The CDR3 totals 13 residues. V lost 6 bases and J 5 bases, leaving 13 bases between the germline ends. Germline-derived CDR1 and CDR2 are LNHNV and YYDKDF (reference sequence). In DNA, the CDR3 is TGTGCCACCAGTCCGACAGCTAAAACTGAAGCTTTCTTT. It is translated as CATSPTAKTEAFF. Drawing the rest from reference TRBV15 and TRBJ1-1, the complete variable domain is DAMVIQNPRYQVTQFGKPVTLSCSQTLNHNVMYWYQQKSSQAPKLLFHYYDKDFNNEADTPDNFQSRRPNTSFCFLDIRSPGLGDTAMYLCATSPTAKTEAFFGQGTRLTVV.

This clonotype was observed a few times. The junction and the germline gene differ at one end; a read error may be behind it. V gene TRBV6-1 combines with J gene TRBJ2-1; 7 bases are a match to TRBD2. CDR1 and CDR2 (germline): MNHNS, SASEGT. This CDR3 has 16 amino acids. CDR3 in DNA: TGTGCCAGCAGAGAAGAATGGGGGGGATTAAGCAATGAGCAGTTCTTC. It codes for CASREEWGGLSNEQFF.

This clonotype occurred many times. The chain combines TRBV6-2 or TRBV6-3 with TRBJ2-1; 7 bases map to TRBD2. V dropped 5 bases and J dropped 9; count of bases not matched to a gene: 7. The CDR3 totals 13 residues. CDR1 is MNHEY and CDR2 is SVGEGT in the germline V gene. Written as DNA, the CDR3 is TGTGCCAGCAGTAACACTCCGGGAGGTGAGCAGTTCTTC. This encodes CASSNTPGGEQFF.

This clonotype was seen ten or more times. The CDR3 DNA follows: TGTGCCAGCAGCCACGGTGGGTTGCGTAGCGGGCCGAACACCGGGGAGCTGTTTTTT. This codes for CASSHGGLRSGPNTGELFF. The chain links TRBV7-9 to TRBJ2-2, with 7 bases matching TRBD2. CDR3 length equals 19 residues. V trimming: 5 bases; J trimming: 0 bases; junction bases outside the gene matches: 15. Per germline, CDR1 SEHNR and CDR2 FQNEAQ (reference sequence).

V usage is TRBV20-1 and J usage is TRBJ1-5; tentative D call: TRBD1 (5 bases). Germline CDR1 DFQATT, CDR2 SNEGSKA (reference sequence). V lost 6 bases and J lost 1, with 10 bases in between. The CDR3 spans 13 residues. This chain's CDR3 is CSAWGESNQPQHF. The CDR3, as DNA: TGCAGTGCCTGGGGGGAAAGCAATCAGCCCCAGCATTTT.

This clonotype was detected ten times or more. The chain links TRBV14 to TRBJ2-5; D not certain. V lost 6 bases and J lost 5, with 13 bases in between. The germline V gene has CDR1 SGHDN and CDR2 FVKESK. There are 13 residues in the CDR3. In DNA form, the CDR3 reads TGTGCCAGCAGAAGAAAGGACCGGGAGACCCAGTACTTC. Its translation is CASRRKDRETQYF.

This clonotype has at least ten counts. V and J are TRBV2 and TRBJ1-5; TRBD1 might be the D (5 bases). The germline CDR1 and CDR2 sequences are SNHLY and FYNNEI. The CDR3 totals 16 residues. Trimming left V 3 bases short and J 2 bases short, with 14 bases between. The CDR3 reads CASSEKRGVGNQPQHF. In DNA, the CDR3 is TGTGCCAGCAGTGAGAAAAGGGGAGTGGGCAATCAGCCCCAGCATTTT.

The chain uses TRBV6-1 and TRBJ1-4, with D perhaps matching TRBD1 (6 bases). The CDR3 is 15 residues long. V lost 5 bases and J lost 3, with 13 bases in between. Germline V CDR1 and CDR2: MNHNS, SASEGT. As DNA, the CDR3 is TGTGCCAGCAGTAAAACGCAGGGGTCTAATGAAAAACTGTTTTTT. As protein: CASSKTQGSNEKLFF.

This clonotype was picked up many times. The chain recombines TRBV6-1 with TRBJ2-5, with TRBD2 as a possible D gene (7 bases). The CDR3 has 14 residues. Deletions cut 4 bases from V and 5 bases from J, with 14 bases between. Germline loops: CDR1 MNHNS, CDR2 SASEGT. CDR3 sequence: CASSVRGGLETQYF. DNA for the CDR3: TGTGCCAGCAGTGTCAGGGGAGGGCTTGAGACCCAGTACTTC.

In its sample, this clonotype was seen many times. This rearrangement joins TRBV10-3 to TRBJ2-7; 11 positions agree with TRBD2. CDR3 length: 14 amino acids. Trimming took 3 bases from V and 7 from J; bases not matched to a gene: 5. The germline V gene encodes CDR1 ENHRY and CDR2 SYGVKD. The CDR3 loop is CAISEVSGRGEQYF. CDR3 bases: TGTGCCATCAGTGAAGTTAGCGGGAGGGGAGAGCAGTACTTC.